This T cell receptor beta chain was observed in a study of blood T cell repertoires in COVID-19. On the study more broadly: T cells, B-cell-depleted T cells, or PBMCs provided the cDNA or gDNA that served as material.

The V and J ends lost 5 bases and 6 bases, in that order; junction bases with no gene match: 9. From germline, CDR1 is SGHTA and CDR2 FQGNSA. This CDR3 is built from 15 residues. In the original workflow: Scientists estimated how many nucleated cells there were by amplifying reference gene primers. Method: immunoSEQ multiplex PCR; TCRdb's copy keeps in-frame clones and lacks some. That table furnishes V, J and clone size, whereas the DNA furnished D and trimming. The table includes about 210,000 clones, around 80% detected once. Seattle participants joined during active infection and were tracked over time.

The sequence was collected from an elderly woman with COVID-19, enrolled during active disease. This chain connects TRBV7-2 to TRBJ2-2; 7 bases fit TRBD1. Source material: peripheral blood. CDR3 coding DNA: TGTGCCAGCAGCCCCAGGGGGACCCTCGCCGGGGAGCTGTTTTTT. This gives the protein CASSPRGTLAGELFF.